This T cell receptor beta chain was identified in a study of blood T cell repertoires in COVID-19. Study summary: Samples representing acute and convalescent COVID-19 were sourced from the United States, Italy and Spain. The cDNA or gDNA used as material had been derived from T cells, B-cell-depleted T cells, or PBMCs.

As processed by the authors: Scientists estimated how many nucleated cells there were by amplifying reference gene primers. TCRdb's table, derived via immunoSEQ multiplex PCR, lists solely in-frame clones and lacks some. The V and J calls and clone size were taken over from that table, and D and trimming were inferred from the DNA. The sample contains about 14,000 clones, approximately 73% of which appear only once. Trimming removed 3 bases from V and 3 bases from J; junction bases left unmatched: 9. CDR1 DFQATT and CDR2 SNEGSKA come from the germline V gene (reference sequence). The CDR3 is 17 residues long.

Material for sequencing was peripheral blood. The receptor was isolated from a boy younger than 10 with active or convalescent COVID-19. The genes are TRBV20-1 and TRBJ2-2; 11 nucleotides line up with TRBD2. CDR3 bases: TGCAGTGCTAGTGTGGTAGCGGGAGGGCCGGACACCGGGGAGCTGTTTTTT. Encoded protein: CSASVVAGGPDTGELFF.